This T cell receptor (beta chain) stems from a study of identical twins. The germline CDR1 and CDR2 sequences are MDHEN and SYDVKM. This CDR3 contains 13 residues. Deletions cut 0 bases from V and 10 bases from J, with 10 bases between. Study conclusions and caveats: Those out-of-frame alpha sequences shared by twins showed an excess of low generation probability. For monozygotic twins, models underestimated out-of-frame TCR alpha sharing. Cord blood's abundant beta clonotypes had fewer insertions, unlike memory repertoires. Where beta out-of-frame sequences were concerned, excess twin sharing was weaker.

This clonotype was recorded a few times. Its target is not known. TCRdb used MiXCR to reprocess the 5' RACE reads, holding one entry per CDR3 protein. The table records approximately 350,000 distinct CDR3 sequences, approximately 13% of them present only once. The sample was also linked to a second study, of yellow fever vaccine responses in identical twins.

The origin of this receptor is a woman between 18 and 30 years old in good health. This chain links TRBV28 with TRBJ2-1; tentatively, D is TRBD1 (5 bases). The sample was CD8+ T cells sorted from blood. In DNA, the CDR3 is TGTGCCAGCAGTTTATGGGGGCCACGGGAGCAGTTCTTC. Translation: CASSLWGPREQFF.